These 31 T cell receptor beta chains share one sample of origin, sequenced in a study of blood T cell repertoires in COVID-19. Some clones are missing from TCRdb's copy, which holds only in-frame ones; the method was immunoSEQ multiplex PCR. Here the sample spans over 600,000 clones, about 90% being singletons. Sequenced input: peripheral blood. Every receptor here comes from a woman aged 18 to 35 with acute or convalescent COVID-19.

V is TRBV7-8 and J is TRBJ2-1; D may be TRBD1 (5 bases). V shed 1 base and J shed 6 bases, with 13 bases lying between them. This CDR3 is 15 amino acids long. Germline V lookup: CDR1 SGHVS, CDR2 FQNEAQ. CDR3 protein: CASSLGQGGVNEQFF. The CDR3 nucleotides read TGTGCCAGCAGCTTAGGTCAGGGTGGGGTCAATGAGCAGTTCTTC.

The chain recombines TRBV7-2 with TRBJ2-2; no clear D. Between the trimmed V and J ends, which lost 5 bases and 7 bases, there was a span of 17 bases. The CDR3 totals 15 residues. Germline V gene sequence: CDR1 SGHTA, CDR2 FQGNSA. CDR3 DNA: TGTGCCAGCAGCGGTCGCCGGGTTTTTGGCGGGGAGCTGTTTTTT. It is translated as CASSGRRVFGGELFF.

The rearrangement uses TRBV19 and TRBJ1-2; TRBD1 matches 7 bases. The CDR3 has 14 residues. CDR1 is LNHDA, CDR2 SQIVND, per germline (reference sequence). With 3 bases clipped from V and 5 bases from J, the junction kept 6 bases outside the gene matches. This chain's CDR3 is CASSIILQGYGYTF. DNA of the CDR3: TGTGCCAGTAGTATCATTTTACAGGGGTATGGCTACACCTTC. The complete variable domain, with remaining parts taken from reference TRBV19 and TRBJ1-2, reads DGGITQSPKYLFRKEGQNVTLSCEQNLNHDAMYWYRQDPGQGLRLIYYSQIVNDFQKGDIAEGYSVSREKKESFPLTVTSAQKNPTAFYLCASSIILQGYGYTFGSGTRLTVV.

V usage is TRBV4-3 and J usage is TRBJ1-2; 9 nucleotides agree with TRBD1. CDR3 length: 14 amino acids. V shed 4 bases and J 4 bases; nucleotides not matched to a gene: 4. Germline V lookup: CDR1 LGHNA, CDR2 YSLEER. The DNA of the CDR3 is TGCGCCAGCAGCCCAGAGGACAGGGGCTATGGCTACACCTTC. It yields the protein CASSPEDRGYGYTF.

The rearrangement uses TRBV10-3 and TRBJ1-2; TRBD1 might be the D (6 bases). This CDR3 spans 13 amino acids. Germline values: CDR1 ENHRY, CDR2 SYGVKD. Trimming took off 10 bases at V and 4 bases at J, with 16 bases between the two ends. The CDR3 sequence: CATGPTGLYGYTF. Written as DNA, the CDR3 is TGTGCCACGGGGCCGACAGGTCTCTATGGCTACACCTTC.

J is TRBJ1-1 and V is TRBV6-5; D is unresolved. This CDR3 contains 14 residues. Germline-derived CDR1 and CDR2 are MNHEY and SVGAGI. The V end was cut by 6 bases, the J end by 1 base, with 12 bases between. The CDR3 spells CASSRDPGNTEAFF. CDR3 bases: TGTGCCAGCAGCCGCGATCCGGGGAACACTGAAGCTTTCTTT.

This clone was observed once. The chain recombines TRBV5-4 with TRBJ2-2; 8 bases match TRBD1. Germline CDR1 reads SGHNT; CDR2 reads YYREEE (reference sequence). This CDR3 has 16 residues. The ends lost 0 bases at V and 5 bases at J; junction bases unmatched: 6. The CDR3 nucleotides read TGTGCCAGCAGCTTGGATTGGACAGGGAGAACCGGGGAGCTGTTTTTT. Translating it yields CASSLDWTGRTGELFF.

The rearrangement uses TRBV7-9 and TRBJ1-1, with a possible D match to TRBD1 (6 bases). Trimming left V 3 bases short and J 0 bases short, with 11 bases between. CDR1 and CDR2 from the germline V gene are SEHNR and FQNEAQ (reference sequence). The length of the CDR3 is 15 residues. The CDR3 is CASSFADRMNTEAFF. The CDR3 DNA is TGTGCCAGCAGCTTCGCAGACAGGATGAACACTGAAGCTTTCTTT. The variable domain in full, with the rest retrieved from reference TRBV7-9 and TRBJ1-1, is DTGVSQNPRHKITKRGQNVTFRCDPISEHNRLYWYRQTLGQGPEFLTYFQNEAQLEKSRLLSDRFSAERPKGSFSTLEIQRTEQGDSAMYLCASSFADRMNTEAFFGQGTRLTVV.

This rearrangement joins TRBV9 to TRBJ2-7; D possibly corresponds to TRBD1 (6 bases). CDR3 length: 14 residues. CDR1 and CDR2 (germline): SGDLS, YYNGEE. V lost 4 bases to trimming and J lost 0 bases, with 11 bases between them. The CDR3 DNA sequence: TGTGCCAGCAGCCCCGGACAGAGCTCCTACGAGCAGTACTTC. Protein: CASSPGQSSYEQYF.

The chain is built from TRBV7-2 and TRBJ1-2, with D perhaps matching TRBD1 (6 bases). CDR1 and CDR2 from the germline V gene are SGHTA and FQGNSA. Trimming cost V 1 base and J 14 bases, with 11 bases left between them. The CDR3 contains 11 residues. DNA of the CDR3: TGTGCCAGCAGCTTAGAGGACAGCTTGACCTTC. Translated: CASSLEDSLTF.

This chain links TRBV7-9 with TRBJ1-1; D call uncertain. The CDR3 has 15 amino acids. Trimming stripped 4 bases from V and 1 base from J, with 13 bases between. The germline gives CDR1 SEHNR, CDR2 FQNEAQ (reference sequence). The CDR3 DNA reads as TGTGCCAGCAGCTCCATCTTGAAGAGGAACACTGAAGCTTTCTTT. Translation gives CASSSILKRNTEAFF.

This rearrangement joins TRBV19 to TRBJ1-2; 11 bases fit TRBD1. Trimming took 3 bases from V and 4 from J; bases not matched to a gene: 10. The CDR3 runs to 17 residues. The germline CDR1 and CDR2 sequences are LNHDA and SQIVND (reference sequence). Written as DNA, the CDR3 is TGTGCCAGTAGTATGCCTCGGGGACAGGGGGACACCTATGGCTACACCTTC. Its translation: CASSMPRGQGDTYGYTF.

This clone was detected only a few times. J is TRBJ1-1 and V is TRBV10-3; D is undetermined. Trimming shortened V by 6 bases and J by 11 bases, and 22 bases separated the two germline ends. The CDR3 contains 14 residues. CDR1 is ENHRY, CDR2 SYGVKD, per germline. CDR3 coding DNA: TGTGCCATCAGGGTTGAGAGCGAGTGGGTAGAGGCTTTCTTT. Protein product: CAIRVESEWVEAFF.

The V and J genes are TRBV30 and TRBJ1-1; 11 nucleotides match TRBD1. Trimming at V came to 1 base and at J to 1 base, leaving 5 bases not matched to a gene. CDR3 size: 16 residues. The germline V gene encodes CDR1 GTSNPN and CDR2 SVGIG (reference sequence). CDR3 amino acids: CAWSDGTGGSNTEAFF. For the CDR3, the DNA is TGTGCCTGGAGTGACGGGACAGGGGGTTCGAACACTGAAGCTTTCTTT.

The chain combines TRBV5-5 with TRBJ2-3, with TRBD2 matching over 10 bases. The trim removed 0 bases at V and 8 bases at J, leaving 6 bases unmatched. The germline gives CDR1 SGHKS, CDR2 YYEKEE (reference sequence). This CDR3 contains 15 residues. CDR3 sequence reads: CASSLEVLAGATQYF. In DNA, the CDR3 is TGTGCCAGCAGCTTGGAAGTCCTAGCGGGGGCTACGCAGTATTTT.

The chain couples TRBV6-5 to TRBJ2-7; 7 nucleotides align to TRBD1. CDR3 length: 13 residues. With V trimmed by 7 bases and J by 2 bases, 5 bases remained unmatched. CDR1 is MNHEY, CDR2 SVGAGI, per germline. In DNA, the CDR3 is TGTGCCAGCATCAAGGGGGCTCCCTACGAGCAGTACTTC. Its protein is CASIKGAPYEQYF.

The chain combines TRBV7-9 with TRBJ1-2; weak D call: TRBD1 (6 bases). The germline V gene encodes CDR1 SEHNR and CDR2 FQNEAQ (reference sequence). The V gene lost 5 bases and the J gene lost 2 bases, with 12 bases spanning the gap. The CDR3 is 14 amino acids. This CDR3 reads CASSRSGDNYGYTF. CDR3 nucleotide sequence: TGTGCCAGCAGCCGTTCAGGGGACAACTATGGCTACACCTTC.

This rearrangement joins TRBV5-1 to TRBJ1-1; a weak D match, TRBD1 (5 bases). The CDR3 spans 18 residues. The V end was cut by 3 bases, the J end by 0 bases, with 21 bases between. Germline V CDR1 and CDR2: SGHRS, YFSETQ. CDR3 nucleotide sequence: TGCGCCAGCAGCTGGACGCAGTTCAGACAGAATATGAACACTGAAGCTTTCTTT. It translates to CASSWTQFRQNMNTEAFF.

The genes are TRBV7-2 and TRBJ1-6; 8 bases align to TRBD1. V shed 5 bases and J 10 bases; nucleotides not matched to a gene: 19. This CDR3 has 18 residues. Germline CDR1 reads SGHTA; CDR2 reads FQGNSA. The CDR3 sequence is CASSRYRTGRSGESPLHF. DNA for the CDR3: TGTGCCAGCAGCCGTTACCGGACAGGGCGGTCCGGAGAGTCACCCCTCCACTTT.

This chain uses TRBV5-4 with TRBJ1-4, with a tentative D call TRBD1 (6 bases). V dropped 2 bases and J dropped 4 bases, with 9 bases sitting between them. CDR1 is SGHNT and CDR2 is YYREEE in the germline V gene (reference sequence). CDR3 length: 14 amino acids. CDR3 residues: CASSLGQFNEKLFF. DNA of the CDR3: TGTGCCAGCAGCTTAGGACAGTTTAATGAAAAACTGTTTTTT.

Points on this clone: The sample carries other DNA sequences with the same CDR3. The chain is built from TRBV7-9 and TRBJ1-1, with D unclear. Germline V lookup: CDR1 SEHNR, CDR2 FQNEAQ (reference sequence). Trimming cost V 3 bases and J 1 base, with 9 bases left between them. The CDR3 loop spans 14 amino acids. CDR3 in DNA: TGTGCCAGCAGCTTGGGTCCAGGGAACACTGAAGCTTTCTTT. This encodes CASSLGPGNTEAFF.

The J gene is TRBJ1-2, the V gene TRBV5-1, with 7 bases identical to TRBD1. This CDR3 is 16 amino acids long. V lost 4 bases, J lost 0 bases, and 9 bases stayed unmatched. The germline gives CDR1 SGHRS, CDR2 YFSETQ. CDR3 nucleotides: TGCGCCAGCAGCCCCGTGGACAGGCGACCTAACTATGGCTACACCTTC. Protein sequence: CASSPVDRRPNYGYTF.

This clone was picked up one time. The gene calls are TRBV5-1 and TRBJ1-1, with 11 positions matching TRBD1. The CDR3 loop spans 17 amino acids. Looked up from germline, CDR1 is SGHRS and CDR2 is YFSETQ. With V trimmed by 1 base and J by 5 bases, 10 bases remained unmatched. CDR3 sequence reads: CASSLPGTGGRSTEAFF. Here the CDR3 DNA reads TGCGCCAGCAGCTTGCCAGGGACAGGGGGGAGGAGTACTGAAGCTTTCTTT.

The V and J genes are TRBV5-1 and TRBJ2-3, with 11 bases identical to TRBD1. There are 15 residues in the CDR3. The germline V gene has CDR1 SGHRS and CDR2 YFSETQ. The J segment lost 1 base and the V segment lost 3 bases, leaving 1 base of the junction unmatched. The DNA for the CDR3 is TGCGCCAGCAGCTCGGGACAGGGGGGCACAGATACGCAGTATTTT. Amino acids: CASSSGQGGTDTQYF. Supplemented by reference TRBV5-1 and TRBJ2-3, the full variable domain reads KAGVTQTPRYLIKTRGQQVTLSCSPISGHRSVSWYQQTPGQGLQFLFEYFSETQRNKGNFPGRFSGRQFSNSRSEMNVSTLELGDSALYLCASSSGQGGTDTQYFGPGTRLTVL.

The rearrangement uses TRBV11-3 and TRBJ2-2; possibly TRBD2 for D (5 bases). CDR1 SGHNT and CDR2 YENEEA come from the germline V gene. The V gene lost 5 bases and the J gene lost 0 bases, with 19 bases spanning the gap. The CDR3 sequence is 18 residues long. This chain's CDR3 is CASSGGWAAETNTGELFF. CDR3 in DNA: TGTGCCAGCAGCGGAGGATGGGCGGCAGAGACGAACACCGGGGAGCTGTTTTTT.

The rearrangement links TRBV7-2 to TRBJ2-5; 13 positions match TRBD2. The germline V gene has CDR1 SGHTA and CDR2 FQGNSA. Germline trimming cut 6 bases from V and 3 bases from J; bases unmatched to any gene: 4. The CDR3 totals 15 residues. The CDR3 DNA sequence: TGTGCCAGCAGGCCAACTAGCGGGGGGGAAGAGACCCAGTACTTC. It translates to CASRPTSGGEETQYF.

CDR3 sequence: CATSRVVGVGPKGTEAFF. CDR3 DNA sequence: TGTGCCACCAGCAGAGTAGTTGGGGTGGGGCCCAAGGGCACTGAAGCTTTCTTT. The chain joins TRBV15 to TRBJ1-1, with a tentative D call TRBD1 (5 bases). The V gene's germline CDR1 is LNHNV and CDR2 YYDKDF (reference sequence). There are 18 residues in the CDR3. V was trimmed by 1 base and J by 4 bases, leaving 22 bases between them. Looking up the rest from reference TRBV15 and TRBJ1-1 gives the full variable domain: DAMVIQNPRYQVTQFGKPVTLSCSQTLNHNVMYWYQQKSSQAPKLLFHYYDKDFNNEADTPDNFQSRRPNTSFCFLDIRSPGLGDTAMYLCATSRVVGVGPKGTEAFFGQGTRLTVV.

V is TRBV12-5 and J is TRBJ1-2, with 11 bases that match TRBD1. V lost 1 base and J lost 8; bases outside the gene matches: 12. Germline V CDR1 and CDR2: LGHNT, FRNRAP. CDR3 length: 17 residues. The CDR3 DNA is TGTGCTAGTGGTTTGGCCCCCGGGACAGGGGGGCGAGAAGGCTACACCTTC. Translating it yields CASGLAPGTGGREGYTF.

This chain joins TRBV3-1 (or the pseudogene TRBV3-2) and TRBJ1-4; maybe TRBD1 (5 bases). Germline values: CDR1 LGHDT, CDR2 YNNKEL (reference sequence). V lost 1 base, J lost 7 bases, and 16 bases lay in between. The CDR3 runs 16 residues. This CDR3 reads CASSQGWSGGAEKLFF. CDR3 DNA: TGTGCCAGCAGCCAAGGATGGTCAGGTGGGGCTGAAAAACTGTTTTTT.

The genes are TRBV6-1 and TRBJ1-1; D is ambiguous. V lost 3 bases and J 6 bases, leaving 14 bases between the germline ends. This CDR3 has 14 residues. Per germline, CDR1 MNHNS and CDR2 SASEGT. In nucleotides, the CDR3 is TGTGCCAGCAGTGAGCGTCATTCTAGCGCTGAAGCTTTCTTT. It is translated as CASSERHSSAEAFF.

The chain uses TRBV7-9 and TRBJ1-6, with D unclear. Germline V lookup: CDR1 SEHNR, CDR2 FQNEAQ (reference sequence). CDR3 length: 14 amino acids. Trimming pared 2 bases from V and 6 bases from J, leaving 8 bases between. Here the CDR3 DNA reads TGTGCCAGCAGCTTATGGCCAGTTAATTCACCCCTCCACTTT. Translating it yields CASSLWPVNSPLHF.